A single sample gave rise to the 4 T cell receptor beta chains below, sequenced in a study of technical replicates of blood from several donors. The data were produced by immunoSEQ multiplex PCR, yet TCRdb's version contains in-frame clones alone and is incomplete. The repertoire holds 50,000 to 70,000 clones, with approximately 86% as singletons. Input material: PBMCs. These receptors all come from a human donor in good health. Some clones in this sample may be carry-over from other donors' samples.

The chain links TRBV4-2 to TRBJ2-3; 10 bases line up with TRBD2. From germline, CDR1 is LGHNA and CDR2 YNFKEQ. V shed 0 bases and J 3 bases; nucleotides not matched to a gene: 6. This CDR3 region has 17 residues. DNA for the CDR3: TGTGCCAGCAGCCAAGATTTAAATAGCGGGAGGACAGATACGCAGTATTTT. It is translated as CASSQDLNSGRTDTQYF.

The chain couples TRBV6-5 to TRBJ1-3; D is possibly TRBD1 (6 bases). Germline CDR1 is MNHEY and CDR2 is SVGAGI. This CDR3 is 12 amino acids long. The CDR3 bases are TGTGTCCACAGGGCGCGAGGAAACACCATATATTTT. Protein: CVHRARGNTIYF.

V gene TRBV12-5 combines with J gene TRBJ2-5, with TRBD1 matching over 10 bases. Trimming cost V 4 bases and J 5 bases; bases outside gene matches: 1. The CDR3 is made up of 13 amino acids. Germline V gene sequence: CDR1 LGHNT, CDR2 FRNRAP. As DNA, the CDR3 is TGTGCTAGTGGTTGGGGACAGGGGGAGACCCAGTACTTC. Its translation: CASGWGQGETQYF.

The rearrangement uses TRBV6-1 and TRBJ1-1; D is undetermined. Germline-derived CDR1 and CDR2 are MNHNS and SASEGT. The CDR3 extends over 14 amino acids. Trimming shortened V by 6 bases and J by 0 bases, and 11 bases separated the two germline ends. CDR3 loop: CASRAPSMNTEAFF. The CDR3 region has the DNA TGTGCCAGCAGAGCGCCATCCATGAACACTGAAGCTTTCTTT.